The clone carrying this T cell receptor beta chain was counted at least ten times. The authors took PBMCs from 8.5 to 10 ml fresh peripheral blood. These data come from a study of T cells in Graves' hyperthyroidism and ophthalmopathy. The length of the CDR3 is 13 residues. The V gene end was trimmed by 5 bases and the J gene end by 5 bases; junction bases not matched to a gene: 4. Germline CDR1 MNHNS, CDR2 SASEGT. Using RNA transcripts as the source, TCR beta CDR3 regions were amplified. In the first-round RT-PCR of the TCR CDR3, the HTBI primer set was used. One entry per CDR3 protein results from TCRdb running MiXCR on the multiplex PCR reads. Of 250,000 to 300,000 distinct CDR3 sequences listed, 15% to 20% are singletons.

This chain uses TRBV6-1 with TRBJ1-2, with 8 nucleotides matching TRBD1. The specimen was blood. The receptor's source is a man between 45 and 60 years old with Graves' ophthalmopathy. CDR3 protein: CASSLDRGYGYTF. DNA for the CDR3: TGTGCCAGCAGTCTTGACAGGGGATATGGCTACACCTTC.